These T cell receptor beta chains were read from a single sample in a study of T-cell reconstitution after alpha-beta-depleted transplantation in children. TCRdb used MiXCR to reprocess the PCR reads, holding one entry per CDR3 protein. The table shows hundreds of thousands of distinct CDR3 sequences, with under 15% occurring only once. Sequences were derived from PBMCs, sampled before TCRalphabeta/CD19-depleted stem cell transplant. All receptors come from a girl under 10 years old with congenital amegakaryocytic thrombocytopenia, due to receive a stem cell transplant. CDR3s include the opening cysteine and the closing phenylalanine or tryptophan. The D gene is left open where the match is weak. Expanded clones get a size class; other rows say once, few or many, or leave the size out.

clone_size	v_call	j_call	d_call	cdr3_nt	cdr3_aa
many	TRBV12-3/TRBV12-4	TRBJ2-4	-	TGTGCCAGCAATTTTTTAGGGGTGGCAAACATTCAGTACTTC	CASNFLGVANIQYF
-	TRBV7-2	TRBJ2-7	TRBD1	TGTACCAGCAGCCGGACAGGGGGCAGCTACGAGCAGTACTTC	CTSSRTGGSYEQYF
many	TRBV29-1	TRBJ2-1	TRBD2	TGCAGCGTGGGACTAGCGAGAGATACGATTGGGGATGAGCAGTTCTTC	CSVGLARDTIGDEQFF
-	TRBV5-1	TRBJ1-6	TRBD1	TGCGCCAGCAGCCTGGAGCCAGGGGGATCACCCCTCCACTTT	CASSLEPGGSPLHF
many	TRBV20-1	TRBJ2-1	-	TGCAGTGCGCCCCTCCCCGACGGGACCAATGAGCAGTTCTTC	CSAPLPDGTNEQFF
many	TRBV29-1	TRBJ2-7	TRBD1	TGCAGCGTTTCGGGGGCGGTGGACAGGGCCTACGAGCAGTACTTC	CSVSGAVDRAYEQYF
many	TRBV11-2	TRBJ2-1	-	TGTGCCAGCAGTTTAGGGGAGAGAGAGCAGTTCTTC	CASSLGEREQFF
many	TRBV5-1	TRBJ1-1	-	TGCGCCAGCAGCTTGGCCTCGGGGGTCGACACTGAAGCTTTCTTT	CASSLASGVDTEAFF
many	TRBV10-1	TRBJ2-1	TRBD2	TGCGCCAGCAGCATACCTAGCGGGAGGCCCTACAATGAGCAGTTCTTC	CASSIPSGRPYNEQFF
-	TRBV21-1	TRBJ1-4	-	TGTGCCAGCGGGCCCAGGGGATACGCTAATGAAAAACTGTTTTTT	CASGPRGYANEKLFF
many	TRBV12-3/TRBV12-4	TRBJ2-7	-	TGTGCCAGCAGTGGACAGTATACCTACGAGCAGTACTTC	CASSGQYTYEQYF
-	TRBV5-1	TRBJ2-6	-	TGCGCCAGCAGCTTGGAAGGGGTCTCTGGGGCCAACGTCCTGACTTTC	CASSLEGVSGANVLTF